Listed here are 30 T cell receptor beta chains from one sample, sequenced in a study of shared clonotypes between healthy human individuals. The assay was immunoSEQ multiplex PCR, and TCRdb's table has in-frame clones only and misses some. The repertoire includes about 2,100,000 clones, about 92% of them detected once, and about 1.8% sits in the top ten. Naive CD8 isolation took CD45RO-negative cells positively selected for CCR7 and excluded terminally differentiated effector memory CD45RA+ cells. The sequencing sample was made of naive CD8+ T cells from PBMCs. These TCRs come from a man younger than 35 in good health. Some clones in this sample may be carry-over from other donors' samples.

This clone is a singleton in its sample. The chain links TRBV27 to TRBJ1-2; D is unclear. Trimming removed 1 base at V and 4 bases at J, with 13 bases between. The CDR3 sequence is 15 residues long. The V gene's germline CDR1 is MNHEY and CDR2 SMNVEV (reference sequence). The CDR3 sequence is CASSLWPREGYGYTF. CDR3 nucleotide sequence: TGTGCCAGCAGTTTATGGCCGCGAGAGGGCTATGGCTACACCTTC.

The CDR3 bases are TGTGCCAGCACCCTGACAGGGTCGGTCTATGGCTACACCTTC. Residues: CASTLTGSVYGYTF. The chain joins TRBV25-1 to TRBJ1-2; TRBD1 aligns across 7 bases. This CDR3 comprises 14 residues. After removal of 7 bases from V and 4 bases from J, the junction contained 9 bases not matched to a gene. Germline V lookup: CDR1 MGHDK, CDR2 SYGVNS.

The V gene is TRBV28, the J gene TRBJ2-1; the D gene is possibly TRBD1 (6 bases). Trimming cost V 8 bases and J 3 bases, with 14 bases left between them. This CDR3 is built from 14 residues. Germline CDR1 and CDR2: MDHEN and SYDVKM. CDR3 in DNA: TGTGCCAGCTCACAGGGTAATCGCTACAATGAGCAGTTCTTC. As protein: CASSQGNRYNEQFF.

The chain has TRBV11-2 and TRBJ1-1; tentative D call: TRBD1 (5 bases). Trimming removed 5 bases at V and 4 bases at J, with 14 bases between. The length of the CDR3 is 14 residues. Germline V gene lookup returns CDR1 SGHAT and CDR2 FQNNGV. The CDR3 is CASSPAGPLTEAFF. The CDR3 DNA reads TGTGCCAGCAGCCCAGCGGGACCGCTCACTGAAGCTTTCTTT.

V gene TRBV28 combines with J gene TRBJ2-1; 7 bases align to TRBD1. The CDR3 has 11 amino acids. CDR1 is MDHEN and CDR2 is SYDVKM in the germline V gene. V shed 10 bases and J 7 bases; nucleotides not matched to a gene: 4. The CDR3 region is CAIGTENEQFF. The DNA of the CDR3 is TGTGCCATCGGGACAGAGAATGAGCAGTTCTTC.

This chain connects TRBV19 to TRBJ1-1; perhaps TRBD1 as D (6 bases). The CDR3 contains 15 residues. V was cut by 2 bases and J by 7 bases, with 17 bases left in between. Germline CDR1 LNHDA, CDR2 SQIVND (reference sequence). This CDR3 reads CASSIPLTGFVEAFF. The CDR3 DNA reads as TGTGCCAGTAGTATACCGCTGACAGGATTCGTTGAAGCTTTCTTT.

The chain uses TRBV27 and TRBJ2-7; D possibly uses TRBD1 or TRBD2 (5 bases each). V was pared by 8 bases and J by 3 bases, with 14 bases between. The CDR3 has 13 residues. Germline V gene sequence: CDR1 MNHEY, CDR2 SMNVEV (reference sequence). CDR3 in amino acids: CASLGEPNYEQYF. The CDR3 DNA follows: TGTGCCAGCCTGGGGGAACCTAACTACGAGCAGTACTTC.

This sequence joins TRBV5-1 and TRBJ2-5; a weak D match, TRBD1 (6 bases). The DNA end is more similar to TRBJ2-7, so the J call may be wrong. Germline-derived CDR1 and CDR2 are SGHRS and YFSETQ. The CDR3 is 16 amino acids. CDR3 amino acids: CASSGTTGHGSYEQYF. CDR3 nucleotide sequence: TGCGCCAGCAGCGGAACTACGGGACACGGTTCCTACGAGCAGTACTTC.

The rearrangement joins TRBV30 to TRBJ1-1; D gene uncertain. The V and J ends lost 5 bases and 1 base respectively, with 14 bases between them. The CDR3 sequence is 14 residues long. In germline, CDR1 is GTSNPN, CDR2 SVGIG (reference sequence). This CDR3 is CAWGYGRWNTEAFF. The CDR3 region has the DNA TGTGCCTGGGGGTACGGACGTTGGAACACTGAAGCTTTCTTT.

The rearrangement joins TRBV9 to TRBJ2-2, with TRBD1 identical over 9 bases. The CDR3 runs 18 residues. V was clipped by 1 base and J by 6 bases; unmatched bases: 13. The germline V gene has CDR1 SGDLS and CDR2 YYNGEE. CDR3 DNA: TGTGCCAGCAGCGTACCGGGACAGGGTAGTCGGGAGCCCGGGGAGCTGTTTTTT. Its protein is CASSVPGQGSREPGELFF.

In this sample, this clone turned up once. CDR3 sequence (DNA): TGCAGCGGGGGGAGTTGGGCCACAGATACGCAGTATTTT. Its protein product is CSGGSWATDTQYF. This chain uses TRBV29-1 with TRBJ2-3; the D gene could be TRBD1 or TRBD2 (5 bases each). The V gene lost 7 bases and the J gene lost 2 bases, with 13 bases spanning the gap. This CDR3 comprises 13 residues. The V gene's germline CDR1 is SQVTM and CDR2 ANQGSEA.

J is TRBJ2-3 and V is TRBV14; D remains ambiguous. The germline V gene has CDR1 SGHDN and CDR2 FVKESK. Trimming left V 4 bases short and J 6 bases short, with 8 bases between. This CDR3 spans 12 amino acids. In nucleotides, the CDR3 is TGTGCCAGCAGCCCAGTCTTGGATACGCAGTATTTT. As protein: CASSPVLDTQYF.

This clone came up once. The V gene is TRBV27, the J gene TRBJ2-5, with a tentative D call TRBD2 (5 bases). V shed 4 bases and J shed 5 bases, with 8 bases lying between them. CDR3 size: 12 residues. The germline V gene encodes CDR1 MNHEY and CDR2 SMNVEV (reference sequence). CDR3 sequence reads: CASSSDWETQYF. The CDR3 DNA reads as TGTGCCAGCAGTTCGGACTGGGAGACCCAGTACTTC.

The genes are TRBV14 and TRBJ1-1; unclear D gene. Trimming shortened V by 0 bases and J by 0 bases, and 8 bases separated the two germline ends. The CDR3 is made up of 15 amino acids. Germline V gives CDR1 SGHDN, CDR2 FVKESK. CDR3 in DNA: TGTGCCAGCAGCCAAGATGTGTGGTTGAACACTGAAGCTTTCTTT. The encoded protein is CASSQDVWLNTEAFF. Full variable domain (missing parts from reference TRBV14 and TRBJ1-1): EAGVTQFPSHSVIEKGQTVTLRCDPISGHDNLYWYRRVMGKEIKFLLHFVKESKQDESGMPNNRFLAERTGGTYSTLKVQPAELEDSGVYFCASSQDVWLNTEAFFGQGTRLTVV.

This clone has a handful of counts. This sample includes further DNA sequences coding for the same CDR3. The chain has TRBV27 and TRBJ2-7; D unclear. V was shortened by 5 bases and J by 0 bases, with 5 bases between the two germline ends. The CDR3 is 12 residues long. Germline V gene data show CDR1 as MNHEY and CDR2 as SMNVEV (reference sequence). The CDR3 spells CASSPPSYEQYF. The CDR3 DNA sequence: TGTGCCAGCAGTCCTCCCTCCTACGAGCAGTACTTC.

This chain links TRBV30 with TRBJ2-1, with D hard to call. Germline V gives CDR1 GTSNPN, CDR2 SVGIG (reference sequence). The CDR3 loop spans 15 amino acids. V shed 2 bases and J shed 9 bases, with 20 bases lying between them. The chain's CDR3 is CAWSRSDPPRGEQFF. CDR3 sequence (DNA): TGTGCCTGGAGTCGATCCGACCCCCCTAGAGGTGAGCAGTTCTTC.

This chain uses TRBV27 with TRBJ1-2; possible D gene TRBD1, 5 bases. CDR3 length: 17 residues. The V gene's germline CDR1 is MNHEY and CDR2 SMNVEV (reference sequence). V was cut by 0 bases and J by 5 bases, with 19 bases left in between. CDR3 in DNA: TGTGCCAGCAGTTTATCCGGGACTCCCTCAACCACTTATGGCTACACCTTC. Protein product: CASSLSGTPSTTYGYTF.

Here the CDR3 DNA reads TGTGCCAGCAGTTACTCCGTCCTAAGTGGCAATGAGCAGTTCTTC. This encodes CASSYSVLSGNEQFF. The chain employs TRBV6-5 and TRBJ2-1, with D unresolved. The V gene's germline CDR1 is MNHEY and CDR2 SVGAGI. CDR3 size: 15 residues. V was clipped by 0 bases and J by 6 bases, with 12 bases between them.

This chain joins TRBV7-6 and TRBJ2-7; D may be TRBD1 (5 bases). Looked up from germline, CDR1 is SGHVS and CDR2 is FNYEAQ. The CDR3 totals 16 residues. Trimming removed 2 bases from V and 3 bases from J, with 17 bases in between. The CDR3 sequence: CASSLSGSRADYEQYF. In DNA, the CDR3 is TGTGCCAGCAGCTTATCCGGGTCCAGGGCCGACTACGAGCAGTACTTC.

The chain uses TRBV7-2 and TRBJ2-1; the match to TRBD2 covers 7 bases. CDR3 size: 15 residues. The V gene's germline CDR1 is SGHTA and CDR2 FQGNSA. V gave up 5 bases and J gave up 3 bases; unmatched junction bases: 7. This chain's CDR3 is CASSLKTSSYNEQFF. The CDR3 DNA is TGTGCCAGCAGCCTAAAGACTAGCAGCTACAATGAGCAGTTCTTC.

This rearrangement joins TRBV28 to TRBJ2-5, with a weak D call TRBD2 (6 bases). Germline V gene sequence: CDR1 MDHEN, CDR2 SYDVKM. CDR3 length equals 14 residues. The germline V and J ends were trimmed by 6 bases and 5 bases, with 16 bases remaining between them. This CDR3 reads CASSSKTGRETQYF. As DNA, the CDR3 is TGTGCCAGCAGCTCAAAGACGGGGAGGGAGACCCAGTACTTC.

The chain employs TRBV4-1 and TRBJ2-5; TRBD1 matches 10 bases. The CDR3 runs 16 residues. The germline gives CDR1 MGHRA, CDR2 YSYEKL. Germline trimming cut 1 base from V and 2 bases from J; bases unmatched to any gene: 4. The CDR3 reads CASSQVRDRGQETQYF. The CDR3 coding sequence is TGCGCCAGCAGCCAAGTGAGGGACAGGGGTCAAGAGACCCAGTACTTC.

This clone was found once. J is TRBJ2-7 and V is TRBV9, with 8 bases aligning to TRBD2. This CDR3 is built from 16 residues. Losses at the gene ends were 0 bases for V and 2 bases for J; bases not matched to a gene: 7. CDR1 and CDR2 (germline): SGDLS, YYNGEE. In DNA, the CDR3 is TGTGCCAGCAGCGTAGGGAGGTTAGCGGGACCCTACGAGCAGTACTTC. This codes for CASSVGRLAGPYEQYF.

This clone occurred once. The chain links TRBV27 to TRBJ2-1, with 10 bases fitting TRBD1. Trimming took 6 bases from V and 5 from J; bases not matched to a gene: 13. CDR3 length equals 17 residues. Looked up from germline, CDR1 is MNHEY and CDR2 is SMNVEV (reference sequence). The CDR3 DNA is TGTGCCAGCAGCCCTTACACCGGGACAGGGGTCAACAATGAGCAGTTCTTC. This gives the protein CASSPYTGTGVNNEQFF.

V is TRBV7-7 and J is TRBJ2-5; possible D gene TRBD1, 5 bases. The CDR3 runs to 15 residues. The germline V gene encodes CDR1 SSHAT and CDR2 FNYEAQ (reference sequence). Trimming left V 0 bases short and J 5 bases short, with 13 bases between. Here the CDR3 DNA reads TGTGCCAGCAGCTTAGCCCCAGGGATGACGGAGACCCAGTACTTC. Translating it yields CASSLAPGMTETQYF.

The genes are TRBV9 and TRBJ2-7, with TRBD1 matching over 10 bases. Per germline, CDR1 SGDLS and CDR2 YYNGEE. The CDR3 extends over 16 amino acids. V shed 0 bases, J shed 5 bases, and the junction held 8 bases outside the gene matches. CDR3 region: CASSVDGTGTGDEQYF. CDR3 nucleotides: TGTGCCAGCAGCGTAGACGGAACCGGGACAGGGGACGAGCAGTACTTC.

The V gene is TRBV4-1, the J gene TRBJ2-7; TRBD2 aligns across 8 bases. CDR1 MGHRA and CDR2 YSYEKL come from the germline V gene. J gave up 2 bases and V 4 bases, and 7 bases lay outside the gene matches. CDR3 length equals 15 residues. In DNA, the CDR3 is TGCGCCAGCAGCCTCTGGGCGGGGGGTACCTACGAGCAGTACTTC. Protein: CASSLWAGGTYEQYF.

The chain recombines TRBV5-4 with TRBJ1-3; TRBD1 agrees at 7 bases. CDR3 length equals 15 residues. Trimming at V came to 4 bases and at J to 0 bases, leaving 4 bases not matched to a gene. Germline-derived CDR1 and CDR2 are SGHNT and YYREEE (reference sequence). The CDR3 is CASSAGQSSGNTIYF. The CDR3 DNA is TGTGCCAGCAGCGCGGGACAGAGCTCTGGAAACACCATATATTTT.

The chain joins TRBV27 to TRBJ2-7, with a possible D match to TRBD1 (7 bases). From germline, CDR1 is MNHEY and CDR2 SMNVEV (reference sequence). This CDR3 spans 14 amino acids. V shed 8 bases and J shed 4 bases, with 18 bases lying between them. CDR3 nucleotides: TGTGCCAGCGGCAGGGGGGACAGAGAATACGAGCAGTACTTC. It codes for CASGRGDREYEQYF.

Here the CDR3 DNA reads TGTGCCAGCAGCTTGTGGGCGGGAATGAACACTGAAGCTTTCTTT. The encoded protein is CASSLWAGMNTEAFF. The chain is built from TRBV7-2 and TRBJ1-1, with unresolved D. CDR3 size: 15 residues. The germline V gene encodes CDR1 SGHTA and CDR2 FQGNSA. The V and J ends lost 3 bases and 0 bases respectively, with 11 bases between them.